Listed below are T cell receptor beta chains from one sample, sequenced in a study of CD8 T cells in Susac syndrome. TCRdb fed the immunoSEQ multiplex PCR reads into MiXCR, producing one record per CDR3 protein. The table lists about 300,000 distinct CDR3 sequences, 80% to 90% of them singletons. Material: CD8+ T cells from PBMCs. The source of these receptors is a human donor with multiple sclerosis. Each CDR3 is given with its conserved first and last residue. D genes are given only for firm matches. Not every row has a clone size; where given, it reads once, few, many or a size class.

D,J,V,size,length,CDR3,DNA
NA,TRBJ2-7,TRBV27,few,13,CASSLSGAYEQYF,TGTGCCAGCAGTTTATCAGGGGCCTACGAGCAGTACTTC
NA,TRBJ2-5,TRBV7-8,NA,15,CASSLEGGGEETQYF,TGTGCCAGCAGCTTAGAGGGGGGAGGGGAAGAGACCCAGTACTTC
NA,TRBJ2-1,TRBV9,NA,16,CAGGPGPRSSYNEQFF,TGTGCGGGTGGGCCAGGGCCCCGGAGCTCCTACAATGAGCAGTTCTTC
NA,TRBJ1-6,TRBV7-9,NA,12,CASTTNNSPLHF,TGTGCCAGCACCACGAATAATTCACCCCTCCACTTT
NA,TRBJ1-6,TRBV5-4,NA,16,CASSYAGFSYNSPLHF,TGTGCCAGCAGCTACGCAGGGTTCTCCTATAATTCACCCCTCCACTTT
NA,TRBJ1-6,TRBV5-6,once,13,CASSAGTSSPLHF,TGTGCCAGCAGCGCTGGGACATCTTCACCCCTCCACTTT
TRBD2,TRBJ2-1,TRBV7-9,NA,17,CASSPSVREVPYNEQFF,TGTGCCAGCAGCCCATCGGTGCGGGAGGTCCCCTACAATGAGCAGTTCTTC
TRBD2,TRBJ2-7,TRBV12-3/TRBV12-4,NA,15,CASSLSSGSQHEQYF,TGTGCCAGCAGCTTGTCTAGCGGGAGCCAACACGAGCAGTACTTC
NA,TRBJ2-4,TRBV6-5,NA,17,CASSYSREPLAKNIQYF,TGTGCCAGCAGTTACTCGAGGGAGCCCCTAGCCAAAAACATTCAGTACTTC
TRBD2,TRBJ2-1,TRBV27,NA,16,CASSLGTSGRGNEQFF,TGTGCCAGCAGCCTCGGGACTAGCGGGCGAGGGAATGAGCAGTTCTTC
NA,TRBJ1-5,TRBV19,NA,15,CASSIAVAVNQPQHF,TGTGCCAGTAGTATCGCAGTAGCGGTCAATCAGCCCCAGCATTTT
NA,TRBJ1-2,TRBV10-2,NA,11,CASSGTYGYTF,TGCGCCAGTAGCGGCACTTATGGCTACACCTTC
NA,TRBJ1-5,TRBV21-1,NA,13,CASSKAGTDSPHF,TGTGCCAGCAGCAAAGCAGGAACAGACTCCCCGCATTTT
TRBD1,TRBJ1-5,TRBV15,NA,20,CATSSPGDRGPHARNQPQHF,TGTGCCACCAGCAGCCCAGGGGACAGGGGGCCGCATGCTCGCAATCAGCCCCAGCATTTT
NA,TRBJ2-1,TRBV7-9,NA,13,CASSLGRSNEQFF,TGTGCCAGCAGCTTAGGAAGGAGTAATGAGCAGTTCTTC
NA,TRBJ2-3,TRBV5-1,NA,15,CASSSYMDNTDTQYF,TGCGCCAGCAGCTCATACATGGATAACACAGATACGCAGTATTTT
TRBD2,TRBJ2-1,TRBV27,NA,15,CASSLIAGGPNEQFF,TGTGCCAGCAGTTTAATCGCGGGAGGGCCGAATGAGCAGTTCTTC
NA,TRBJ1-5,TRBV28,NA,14,CASSVTVSNQPQHF,TGTGCCAGCAGTGTGACGGTTAGCAATCAGCCCCAGCATTTT
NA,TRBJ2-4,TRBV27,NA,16,CASSLSTGLAKNIQYF,TGTGCCAGCAGTTTATCGACAGGTTTGGCCAAAAACATTCAGTACTTC
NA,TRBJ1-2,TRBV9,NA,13,CASSGRLREGYTF,TGTGCCAGCAGCGGCAGGCTGAGGGAAGGCTACACCTTC
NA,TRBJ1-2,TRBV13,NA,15,CASSLERQLNYGYTF,TGTGCCAGCAGCTTAGAGCGGCAACTGAACTATGGCTACACCTTC
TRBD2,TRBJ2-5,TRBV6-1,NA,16,CASPLRTSGIQETQYF,TGTGCCAGCCCTCTGAGGACTAGCGGGATCCAAGAGACCCAGTACTTC
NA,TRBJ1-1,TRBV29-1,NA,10,CSVQLPEAFF,TGCAGCGTTCAGCTGCCTGAAGCTTTCTTT
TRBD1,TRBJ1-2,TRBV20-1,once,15,CSATGGTGWNYGYTF,TGCAGTGCCACAGGGGGAACAGGGTGGAACTATGGCTACACCTTC
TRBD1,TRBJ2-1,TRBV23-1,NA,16,CASRQGAWTGFDEQFF,TGCGCCAGCAGGCAGGGCGCTTGGACAGGGTTTGATGAGCAGTTCTTC
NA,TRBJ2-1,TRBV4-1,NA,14,CASSQVWAYNEQFF,TGCGCCAGCAGCCAAGTCTGGGCCTACAATGAGCAGTTCTTC
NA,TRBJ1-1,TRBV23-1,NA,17,CASSQPSPPLVNTEAFF,TGCGCCAGCAGTCAACCGAGCCCCCCACTAGTGAACACTGAAGCTTTCTTT
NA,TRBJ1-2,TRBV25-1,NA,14,CASSPPRAEVGYTF,TGTGCCAGCAGCCCCCCCCGGGCAGAGGTTGGCTACACCTTC
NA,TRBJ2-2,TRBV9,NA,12,CASRGHAGELFF,TGTGCCAGCAGAGGCCATGCCGGGGAGCTGTTTTTT
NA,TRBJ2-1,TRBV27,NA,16,CASSLGPRGSYNEQFF,TGTGCCAGCAGTTTAGGGCCCCGGGGCTCCTACAATGAGCAGTTCTTC
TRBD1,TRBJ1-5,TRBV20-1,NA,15,CSAPKRGQGNQPQHF,TGCAGTGCCCCAAAAAGGGGACAGGGGAATCAGCCCCAGCATTTT
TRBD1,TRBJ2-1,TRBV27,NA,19,CASSFGGTGGPSYYNEQFF,TGTGCCAGCAGTTTTGGGGGGACAGGGGGCCCTTCTTACTACAATGAGCAGTTCTTC
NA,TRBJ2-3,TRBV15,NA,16,CATSSGRQRITDTQYF,TGTGCCACCAGCTCTGGGCGTCAGCGCATCACAGATACGCAGTATTTT
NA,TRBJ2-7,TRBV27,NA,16,CASSLSKGTKTYEQYF,TGTGCCAGCAGTTTATCGAAGGGCACCAAGACCTACGAGCAGTACTTC
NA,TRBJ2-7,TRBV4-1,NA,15,CASSLVGTPTYEQYF,TGCGCCAGCAGCCTCGTCGGGACACCGACCTACGAGCAGTACTTC
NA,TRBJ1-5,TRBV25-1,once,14,CASSGRGSNQPQHF,TGTGCCAGCAGTGGGAGAGGTAGCAATCAGCCCCAGCATTTT
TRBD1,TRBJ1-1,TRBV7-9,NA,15,CASSINRGLRGEAFF,TGTGCCAGCAGCATTAACAGGGGGCTAAGGGGAGAAGCTTTCTTT
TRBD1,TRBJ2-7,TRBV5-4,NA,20,CASSFPLGQGETTRPYEQYF,TGTGCCAGCAGCTTTCCCCTAGGACAGGGGGAAACAACTAGACCTTACGAGCAGTACTTC
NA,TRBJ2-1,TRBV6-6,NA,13,CASSSSPLNEQFF,TGTGCCAGCAGCTCGTCCCCTCTCAATGAGCAGTTCTTC
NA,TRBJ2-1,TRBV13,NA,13,CASSLVPRNEQFF,TGTGCCAGCAGCTTAGTCCCTAGGAATGAGCAGTTCTTC
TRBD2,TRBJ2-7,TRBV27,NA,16,CASSLGSGSGVYEQYF,TGTGCCAGCAGTTTAGGGAGCGGGAGTGGCGTCTACGAGCAGTACTTC
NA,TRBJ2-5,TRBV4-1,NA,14,CASSQDRELETQYF,TGCGCCAGCAGCCAAGATCGGGAGCTGGAGACCCAGTACTTC
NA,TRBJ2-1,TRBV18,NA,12,CASSPTRGEQFF,TGTGCCAGCTCACCAACAAGGGGAGAGCAGTTCTTC
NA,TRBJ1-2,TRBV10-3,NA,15,CAISDLTTRPDGYTF,TGTGCCATCAGTGATCTAACGACTCGGCCAGATGGCTACACCTTC
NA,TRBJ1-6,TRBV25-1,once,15,CASSEGRDTGSPLHF,TGTGCCAGCAGTGAAGGGCGGGACACTGGTTCACCCCTCCACTTT